The table lists the clone carrying this TCR beta chain with a few counts. Generated by immunoSEQ multiplex PCR, the TCRdb table keeps only in-frame clones and is missing some. The data contain tens of thousands of clones, 70% to 80% of them singletons. The sample comes from a study of blood T cell repertoires in COVID-19. The wider study: PBMCs, B-cell-depleted T cells, or T cells provided the cDNA or gDNA that made up the material.

The CDR3 covers 16 residues. V lost 1 base, J lost 0 bases, and 12 bases lay in between. Germline V gene sequence: CDR1 SGHTA, CDR2 FQGNSA. This chain connects TRBV7-2 to TRBJ1-1; D remains unclear. The specimen was peripheral blood. The receptor was derived from a human donor in a cohort sampled during active COVID-19. CDR3 in amino acids: CASSLDSGGMNTEAFF. The CDR3, as DNA: TGTGCCAGCAGCTTAGATTCCGGTGGTATGAACACTGAAGCTTTCTTT.